Each of the 9 T cell receptor beta chains below was sequenced from the same sample in a study of cytomegalovirus exposure and HLA in healthy donors. The PCR made use of 60 Vbeta and 13 Jbeta primers. Sequencing used immunoSEQ multiplex PCR; TCRdb keeps in-frame clones, though not all of them. The sample holds around 150,000 clones, approximately 82% seen once. The sample consisted of PBMCs. Receptor source: a man younger than 40 in good health and CMV-seropositive.

The chain is built from TRBV27 and TRBJ2-1; 7 bases are a match to TRBD2. The ends lost 5 bases at V and 0 bases at J; junction bases unmatched: 7. CDR1 MNHEY and CDR2 SMNVEV come from the germline V gene (reference sequence). The CDR3 totals 16 residues. The DNA for the CDR3 is TGTGCCAGCAGTCCCGTGGGGGGGAACTCCTACAATGAGCAGTTCTTC. Its translation is CASSPVGGNSYNEQFF.

The J gene is TRBJ2-1, the V gene TRBV11-2; 16 bases map to TRBD2. The CDR3 is 18 residues long. The germline CDR1 and CDR2 sequences are SGHAT and FQNNGV. With V trimmed by 0 bases and J by 12 bases, 11 bases remained unmatched. The CDR3 DNA is TGTGCCAGCAGCTTAGATCGGACCTCGGGACTAGCGGGAGGGCTGCAGTTCTTC. It is translated as CASSLDRTSGLAGGLQFF.

The chain employs TRBV27 and TRBJ2-2, with TRBD1 matching over 7 bases. Germline V lookup: CDR1 MNHEY, CDR2 SMNVEV (reference sequence). The CDR3 has 13 amino acids. With 6 bases clipped from V and 6 bases from J, the junction kept 4 bases outside the gene matches. The CDR3 region has the DNA TGTGCCAGCAGGAGGGGGCGCCCCGGGGAGCTGTTTTTT. Translated, it gives CASRRGRPGELFF.

The V call is TRBV5-1, the J call TRBJ1-2, with D possibly matching TRBD1 (5 bases). The CDR3 consists of 17 residues. V lost 2 bases and J lost 8, with 25 bases in between. Germline CDR1 and CDR2: SGHRS and YFSETQ. CDR3 nucleotides: TGCGCCAGCAGCTTAGGGCAGGGATATTCCCCATCGGAGGGCTACACCTTC. This translates into CASSLGQGYSPSEGYTF.

The chain uses TRBV11-2 and TRBJ2-5; the match to TRBD2 covers 8 bases. Germline-derived CDR1 and CDR2 are SGHAT and FQNNGV. The CDR3 covers 15 residues. The junction had 6 bases not matched to a gene; V was cut back by 5 bases and J by 1 base. The DNA for the CDR3 is TGTGCCAGCAGCCGCGGGGGGACCCTCCAAGAGACCCAGTACTTC. It encodes CASSRGGTLQETQYF.

The rearrangement joins TRBV29-1 to TRBJ2-1, with 9 bases fitting TRBD2. The CDR3 sequence is 14 residues long. The ends lost 5 bases at V and 5 bases at J; junction bases unmatched: 7. Germline loops: CDR1 SQVTM, CDR2 ANQGSEA. The CDR3 DNA follows: TGCAGCGTTCCATCGGGACTAGCCCACAATGAGCAGTTCTTC. As protein: CSVPSGLAHNEQFF.

This chain connects TRBV12-5 to TRBJ1-1; tentative D call: TRBD1 (5 bases). The V and J ends lost 4 bases and 3 bases respectively, with 9 bases between them. The length of the CDR3 is 13 residues. From germline, CDR1 is LGHNT and CDR2 FRNRAP. The chain's CDR3 is CASGYGGDTEAFF. The CDR3 nucleotides are TGTGCTAGTGGTTATGGAGGGGACACTGAAGCTTTCTTT.

A few counts support this clone. V is TRBV4-1 and J is TRBJ2-7, with 7 bases identical to TRBD2. This CDR3 is 13 amino acids long. V lost 2 bases and J lost 9; bases outside the gene matches: 7. CDR1 is MGHRA and CDR2 is YSYEKL in the germline V gene. The DNA of the CDR3 is TGCGCCAGCAGCCAACTCGCGGGGGTGGGGCAGTACTTC. It yields the protein CASSQLAGVGQYF.

V usage is TRBV14 and J usage is TRBJ1-2; 10 nucleotides agree with TRBD1. The CDR3 length is 17 residues. V shed 0 bases and J 8 bases; nucleotides not matched to a gene: 12. Looked up from germline, CDR1 is SGHDN and CDR2 is FVKESK. Written as DNA, the CDR3 is TGTGCCAGCAGCCAAGATAGTTTCGACAGGGGGCGGCGCGGCTACACCTTC. Protein sequence: CASSQDSFDRGRRGYTF.